A selection of T cell receptor beta chains follows, all from one sample in a study of T cell clones after liver transplantation. Data came from immunoSEQ multiplex PCR; TCRdb stores just in-frame clones and leaves some out. The sample carries 93,000 or so clones, roughly four fifths recorded once. The sample was CD4+ T cells from blood, taken around 4 years after liver transplant. These receptors originate from a human patient who received a liver transplant. The graft donor may have contributed some T cells. CDR3s include the opening cysteine and the closing phenylalanine or tryptophan. Fields, in order: J gene, clone size, D gene, V gene, CDR3 DNA, CDR3 protein. D genes are given only for firm matches. Clone sizes are given selectively: once, few, many, or a class where the clone is expanded.

TRBJ2-3,-,-,TRBV7-2,TGTGCCAGCAGCCCTGTTTTGGGAGATACGCAGTATTTT,CASSPVLGDTQYF
TRBJ2-1,-,-,TRBV10-3,TGTGCCATCAGTGAGCGGGGGAGCTCCTACAATGAGCAGTTCTTC,CAISERGSSYNEQFF
TRBJ1-1,-,-,TRBV9,TGTGCCAGCAGCGGGTTCGGCACTGAAGCTTTCTTT,CASSGFGTEAFF
TRBJ1-1,-,TRBD1,TRBV18,TGTGCCAGCTCACTCCTAGAGACAGGGGATGTGAACACTGAAGCTTTCTTT,CASSLLETGDVNTEAFF
TRBJ1-3,-,TRBD1,TRBV5-6,TGTGCCAGCAGCTCCCTAGGACAGGCAACCTCTGGAAACACCATATATTTT,CASSSLGQATSGNTIYF
TRBJ1-2,-,-,TRBV6-5,TGTGCCACCCAACAGGCGGGCGGCTACACCTTC,CATQQAGGYTF
TRBJ2-7,-,-,TRBV27,TGTGCCAGCAGTTTATCACTCAGGATCGACGAGCAGTACTTC,CASSLSLRIDEQYF
TRBJ2-1,few,TRBD2,TRBV29-1,TGCAGCGCTAAAAGGACTAGCGGGAGGTATGAGCAGTTCTTC,CSAKRTSGRYEQFF
TRBJ2-2,-,TRBD1,TRBV5-1,TGCGCCAGCCTCAACTCGGTTCCAGGGGGCGCGTTCCCCGGGGAGCTGTTTTTT,CASLNSVPGGAFPGELFF
TRBJ1-2,-,-,TRBV19,TGTGCCAGTCTCGAAGGACGAGGTCCCTATGGCTACACCTTC,CASLEGRGPYGYTF
TRBJ1-1,-,-,TRBV19,TGTGCCAGTAGAGAGGGGGGGACCACTGAAGCTTTCTTT,CASREGGTTEAFF
TRBJ1-5,-,TRBD1,TRBV6-1,TGTGCCAGTTTACAGGGGAGTCAGCCCCAGCATTTT,CASLQGSQPQHF
TRBJ1-4,-,-,TRBV6-5,TGTGCCAGCAGTCACGGTTCTAATGAAAAACTGTTTTTT,CASSHGSNEKLFF
TRBJ2-7,few,-,TRBV4-3,TGCGCCAGCAGCCAAGTTAGAAGTACGGGCTCCGAGCAGTACTTC,CASSQVRSTGSEQYF
TRBJ2-3,-,-,TRBV2,TGTGCCAGCACCGCGGGGTTGGGGGGCACAGATACGCAGTATTTT,CASTAGLGGTDTQYF
TRBJ1-1,-,-,TRBV5-1,TGCGCCAGCAGCTTGGGTAGGGGGAACACTGAAGCTTTCTTT,CASSLGRGNTEAFF
TRBJ2-5,-,-,TRBV29-1,TGCAGCGCATCCCCCTTCGCGGACCAAGAGACCCAGTACTTC,CSASPFADQETQYF
TRBJ1-2,-,-,TRBV19,TGTGCCAGTAGTCCCCGTCCAGATAACTATGGCTACACCTTC,CASSPRPDNYGYTF
TRBJ2-2,-,TRBD1,TRBV30,TGTGCCTGGATAAAGGGACAGGGATTTCCGAACACCGGGGAGCTGTTTTTT,CAWIKGQGFPNTGELFF
TRBJ2-6,once,-,TRBV2,TGTGCCAGCAGACAAGGGGACTCCTTCATCGGCGTCCTGACTTTC,CASRQGDSFIGVLTF
TRBJ2-1,-,-,TRBV15,TGTGCCACCAGCAGAGAAACTTTCACTAGGAATGAGCAGTTCTTC,CATSRETFTRNEQFF
TRBJ1-6,-,-,TRBV11-2,TGTGCCAGCAGCTTAGACCATAATTCACCCCTCCACTTT,CASSLDHNSPLHF
TRBJ1-3,few,-,TRBV15,TGTGCCACCAGCAGAGATCGAGGCACCTTCTCTGGAAACACCATATATTTT,CATSRDRGTFSGNTIYF
TRBJ2-6,-,-,TRBV27,TGTGCCAGCAGTTACGGGGGCACTGGGGCCAACGTCCTGACTTTC,CASSYGGTGANVLTF
TRBJ1-4,few,-,TRBV9,TGTGCCAGCAGCCCGGACGGAAATGAAAAACTGTTTTTT,CASSPDGNEKLFF
TRBJ1-2,once,TRBD1,TRBV4-1,TGCGCCAGCAGCCCCCTGACAGGGACCCACTATGGCTACACCTTC,CASSPLTGTHYGYTF
TRBJ2-4,-,TRBD1,TRBV6-5,TGTGCCAGCAGTTTTGGACAGGGGGGCATTCAGTACTTC,CASSFGQGGIQYF
TRBJ2-3,-,-,TRBV6-1,TGTGCCAGCATGCGGAACGGGGCAGATACGCAGTATTTT,CASMRNGADTQYF
TRBJ1-5,-,TRBD1,TRBV11-2,TGTGCCAGCAGCTTAGGGACAGGGTGGAATCAGCCCCAGCATTTT,CASSLGTGWNQPQHF
TRBJ1-3,-,-,TRBV2,TGTGCCAGCAGTGGCCTCGGGACGGGACAAACTGGAAACACCATATATTTT,CASSGLGTGQTGNTIYF
TRBJ2-1,few,-,TRBV29-1,TGCAGCGTTGGAGGCGGTAGCTCCTACAATGAGCAGTTCTTC,CSVGGGSSYNEQFF
TRBJ2-6,-,TRBD1,TRBV19,TGTGCCAGTATCCCAACAGGGGGTACGTCTGGGGCCAACGTCCTGACTTTC,CASIPTGGTSGANVLTF
TRBJ1-4,-,-,TRBV2,TGTGCCAGCAGTAGGACAGTAGCAACTAATGAAAAACTGTTTTTT,CASSRTVATNEKLFF
TRBJ2-5,-,TRBD2,TRBV7-2,TGTGCCAGCAGCTTATCACCCCCTAGCGGGGCGGAGACCCAGTACTTC,CASSLSPPSGAETQYF
TRBJ1-2,-,TRBD1,TRBV27,TGTGCCAGCAGCCCAATACAGGGGGCTGGCTATGGCTACACCTTC,CASSPIQGAGYGYTF
TRBJ2-5,few,TRBD1,TRBV28,TGTGCCAGCAGTTTATACGGGACAGGGGAAGAGACCCAGTACTTC,CASSLYGTGEETQYF
TRBJ2-3,-,-,TRBV7-9,TGTGCCAGCAGCTCGGGACAACCTGGGGCGGATACGCAGTATTTT,CASSSGQPGADTQYF
TRBJ2-5,once,TRBD2,TRBV7-6,TGTGCCAGCAGTTCTAGCGGGAGAGGGGAGACCCAGTACTTC,CASSSSGRGETQYF
TRBJ1-1,-,TRBD1,TRBV19,TGTGCCAGTAGTATGGCCTGGGACAGGTTGAACACTGAAGCTTTCTTT,CASSMAWDRLNTEAFF
TRBJ1-6,once,-,TRBV27,TGTGCCAGCAGTTCACAGGTGTCTAGGCTTTCACCCCTCCACTTT,CASSSQVSRLSPLHF